By sample fraction, the clone carrying this T cell receptor beta chain is medium-sized. The sample comes from a study of OX40 agonist ivuxolimab in advanced cancers. Overall study context: Cohort: 65% to 90% men, mean age about 60, aged roughly 23 to 79.

Repertoires were generated with immunoSEQ multiplex PCR, while TCRdb's copy carries only in-frame clones and drops some. The sample shows about 19,000 clones, around 82% of them seen only once. The receptor comes from an adult with an advanced solid tumor such as melanoma, head and neck, liver or kidney cancer. The specimen comprised CD4+ or CD8+ T cells sorted from blood, sampled in a trial of the OX40 agonist ivuxolimab.

The CDR3 spells CASSQDPGQAETQYF. The CDR3 DNA reads as TGTGCCAGCAGCCAGGACCCCGGACAGGCAGAGACCCAGTACTTC. The V gene is TRBV4-2, the J gene TRBJ2-5, with 7 positions matching TRBD1. The CDR3 has 15 residues. V was pared by 3 bases and J by 4 bases, with 8 bases of the junction left unmatched. The germline gives CDR1 LGHNA, CDR2 YNFKEQ.